Following are 10 T cell receptor beta chains from one sample sequenced in a study of PD-1 and CTLA-4 blockade in melanoma. This table comes from immunoSEQ multiplex PCR, and its TCRdb copy is limited to in-frame clones, with some not included. The sample has 25,000 to 40,000 clones, about 87% seen once. The material sequenced was CD8+ T cells from peripheral blood, taken from a patient given anti-PD-1 treatment. The source is a human donor with melanoma.

This sequence joins TRBV5-6 and TRBJ2-5; weak D call: TRBD2 (7 bases). Trimming took 3 bases from V and 1 from J, leaving 10 bases between them. Germline CDR1 SGHDT, CDR2 YYEEEE. The CDR3 has 14 residues. The CDR3 nucleotides read TGTGCCAGCAGCTCGGGGGGCCTCCAAGAGACCCAGTACTTC. This sequence encodes CASSSGGLQETQYF.

The chain links TRBV7-9 to TRBJ2-5, with 8 nucleotides matching TRBD1. The CDR3 consists of 17 residues. V lost 5 bases and J lost 4; bases outside the gene matches: 15. Germline V CDR1 and CDR2: SEHNR, FQNEAQ (reference sequence). CDR3 nucleotide sequence: TGTGCCAGCAGCACAATTCGGGAATCAGGGGGCTTAGAGACCCAGTACTTC. This sequence encodes CASSTIRESGGLETQYF.

The V and J genes are TRBV9 and TRBJ2-1; TRBD2 might be the D (6 bases). Trimming pared 0 bases from V and 7 bases from J, leaving 8 bases between. This CDR3 has 13 residues. Germline lookup yields CDR1 SGDLS and CDR2 YYNGEE. The CDR3 sequence: CASSVALANEQFF. DNA for the CDR3: TGTGCCAGCAGCGTAGCTCTAGCGAATGAGCAGTTCTTC.

The chain is built from TRBV28 and TRBJ1-1; D is uncertain. Germline V lookup: CDR1 MDHEN, CDR2 SYDVKM. V was shortened by 6 bases and J by 0 bases, with 20 bases between the two germline ends. This CDR3 contains 17 residues. The CDR3 bases are TGTGCCAGCAGCCTCGGAGGAGGGCTTACCATGAACACTGAAGCTTTCTTT. Protein product: CASSLGGGLTMNTEAFF.

The chain joins TRBV28 to TRBJ1-2, with D possibly being TRBD1 (5 bases). Trimming shortened V by 3 bases and J by 4 bases, and 15 bases separated the two germline ends. This CDR3 region has 15 residues. Germline CDR1 and CDR2: MDHEN and SYDVKM. The CDR3 spells CASSFAGERVYGYTF. CDR3 DNA: TGTGCCAGCAGTTTCGCGGGGGAGCGTGTCTATGGCTACACCTTC.

This clone has only one observation. V and J are TRBV9 and TRBJ2-2; D tentatively reads TRBD1 or TRBD2 (5 bases each). The ends were cut back, 6 bases at V and 4 bases at J, with 10 bases in the middle. The length of the CDR3 is 13 residues. Germline values: CDR1 SGDLS, CDR2 YYNGEE. The CDR3 here is CASKDGGTGELFF. For the CDR3, the DNA is TGTGCCAGCAAGGATGGGGGCACCGGGGAGCTGTTTTTT.

This clone was seen just once. The chain couples TRBV6-4 to TRBJ1-1; D may be TRBD1 (5 bases). The CDR3 runs 13 residues. The germline CDR1 and CDR2 sequences are MRHNA and SNTAGT. V lost 7 bases and J lost 0, with 9 bases in between. The CDR3 region has the DNA TGTGCCAGCAAGCAGGGCGTGAACACTGAAGCTTTCTTT. Encoded protein: CASKQGVNTEAFF.

The J gene is TRBJ2-2, the V gene TRBV5-6; D ambiguous. Per germline, CDR1 SGHDT and CDR2 YYEEEE. Deletions cut 2 bases from V and 0 bases from J, with 8 bases between. CDR3 length: 15 residues. The CDR3 is CASSFWTSNTGELFF. DNA for the CDR3: TGTGCCAGCAGCTTTTGGACGTCGAACACCGGGGAGCTGTTTTTT.

This rearrangement joins TRBV4-3 to TRBJ2-2; D remains ambiguous. The ends were cut back, 0 bases at V and 5 bases at J, with 1 base in the middle. Per the germline V gene, CDR1 is LGHNA and CDR2 is YSLEER. The CDR3 has 12 residues. The CDR3 reads CASSQDTGELFF. CDR3 DNA sequence: TGCGCCAGCAGCCAAGATACCGGGGAGCTGTTTTTT.

The gene calls are TRBV28 and TRBJ1-1; D is ambiguous. The germline CDR1 and CDR2 sequences are MDHEN and SYDVKM. Trimming took off 2 bases at V and 1 base at J, with 8 bases between the two ends. There are 14 residues in the CDR3. CDR3 sequence: CASSLHGQNTEAFF. CDR3 DNA: TGTGCCAGCAGTTTACATGGCCAGAACACTGAAGCTTTCTTT.